A selection of T cell receptor beta chains follows, all from one sample in a study of cytomegalovirus exposure and HLA in healthy donors. The method was immunoSEQ multiplex PCR; TCRdb's version includes in-frame clones alone and lacks a portion of them. The sample includes 100,000 to 150,000 clones, 89% of them seen just once. The sample consisted of PBMCs. The receptors stem from a woman aged 18-35 years in good health and CMV-seronegative. Both conserved end residues are part of each CDR3. D genes are given only for firm matches. Clone sizes are given selectively: once, few, many, or a class where the clone is expanded.

clone size	V gene	D gene	J gene	CDR3 protein	CDR3 DNA
.	TRBV19	.	TRBJ2-7	CASSIFAGLSYEQYF	TGTGCCAGTAGTATCTTCGCGGGGCTCTCCTACGAGCAGTACTTC
.	TRBV5-1	.	TRBJ1-2	CASSTRVGSGGYTF	TGCGCCAGCAGCACCAGGGTGGGCTCGGGTGGCTACACCTTC
.	TRBV6-1	.	TRBJ2-1	CASGAGPTSYNEQFF	TGTGCCAGCGGGGCTGGGCCTACCTCCTACAATGAGCAGTTCTTC
.	TRBV7-3	TRBD1	TRBJ1-2	CASSRDRVTGYTF	TGTGCCAGCAGCAGAGACAGGGTTACTGGCTACACCTTC
.	TRBV10-3	.	TRBJ2-5	CAIDSGETQYF	TGTGCCATCGACTCCGGAGAGACCCAGTACTTC
.	TRBV5-1	.	TRBJ2-3	CASSLAAVSGDTQYF	TGCGCCAGCAGCTTGGCCGCGGTGAGCGGGGATACGCAGTATTTT
.	TRBV5-4	TRBD1	TRBJ1-2	CASHGQALNYGYTF	TGTGCCAGCCACGGACAGGCCTTAAACTATGGCTACACCTTC
.	TRBV7-2	.	TRBJ1-1	CASSFHSAGWPEAFF	TGTGCCAGCAGCTTCCATTCGGCGGGCTGGCCTGAAGCTTTCTTT
.	TRBV5-3	TRBD1	TRBJ2-7	CARSLGSRGKKDEQYF	TGTGCCAGAAGCTTGGGGTCCAGGGGGAAGAAGGACGAGCAGTACTTC
.	TRBV9	TRBD1	TRBJ1-5	CASSVGQGRGQPQHF	TGTGCCAGCAGCGTGGGACAGGGGAGGGGTCAGCCCCAGCATTTT
.	TRBV7-9	.	TRBJ2-6	CASSTTGANVLTF	TGTGCCAGCAGCACAACGGGGGCCAACGTCCTGACTTTC
.	TRBV6-1	.	TRBJ1-4	CASSEWGGGLRATNEKLFF	TGTGCCAGCAGTGAATGGGGAGGGGGACTCCGGGCAACTAATGAAAAACTGTTTTTT
few	TRBV7-3	.	TRBJ2-2	CASSAGGELFF	TGTGCCAGCAGCGCAGGGGGGGAGCTGTTTTTT
.	TRBV9	TRBD1	TRBJ1-4	CASSGGQGNEKLFF	TGTGCCAGCAGTGGGGGACAGGGGAATGAAAAACTGTTTTTT
.	TRBV7-9	.	TRBJ1-1	CASSLGRGMKFEAFF	TGTGCCAGCAGCTTAGGACGAGGTATGAAATTTGAAGCTTTCTTT
.	TRBV4-1	TRBD2	TRBJ2-7	CASSQSGRRDEQYF	TGCGCCAGCAGCCAAAGCGGGAGGAGGGACGAGCAGTACTTC
.	TRBV10-3	TRBD1	TRBJ2-7	CAILSGQGYEQYF	TGTGCCATCCTCTCCGGACAGGGCTACGAGCAGTACTTC
.	TRBV4-1	TRBD1	TRBJ1-5	CASSQGGTVGDQPQHF	TGCGCCAGCAGCCAAGGTGGGACAGTTGGGGATCAGCCCCAGCATTTT
.	TRBV19	TRBD1	TRBJ1-5	CASGQGRQPQHF	TGTGCCAGTGGACAGGGTCGGCAGCCCCAGCATTTT
.	TRBV7-6	TRBD2	TRBJ2-7	CASSSQAGGYEQYF	TGTGCCAGCAGCTCCCAAGCGGGGGGGTACGAGCAGTACTTC
.	TRBV15	.	TRBJ2-7	CATSRVQNYEQYF	TGTGCCACCAGCAGAGTACAGAACTACGAGCAGTACTTC
.	TRBV2	.	TRBJ1-3	CASSHPLDRVGNTIYF	TGTGCCAGCAGTCACCCCCTTGACCGGGTTGGAAACACCATATATTTT
few	TRBV28	TRBD1	TRBJ2-7	CASSPPGQGFHEQYF	TGTGCCAGCAGCCCCCCGGGACAGGGTTTCCACGAGCAGTACTTC
once	TRBV6-5	.	TRBJ2-7	CASSRSRLNEQYF	TGTGCCAGCAGTCGAAGTCGGTTGAACGAGCAGTACTTC
once	TRBV7-3	.	TRBJ2-7	CASSPSGSPYEQYF	TGTGCCAGCAGCCCCTCGGGGAGCCCCTACGAGCAGTACTTC
.	TRBV5-1	TRBD1	TRBJ2-3	CASSLEGQGDTQYF	TGCGCCAGCAGCTTGGAGGGACAGGGGGATACGCAGTATTTT
.	TRBV5-4	.	TRBJ2-5	CASSPGTERETQYF	TGTGCCAGCAGCCCCGGGACTGAACGGGAGACCCAGTACTTC
.	TRBV5-1	TRBD2	TRBJ2-5	CASNSGTSVIRETQYF	TGCGCCAGCAACTCAGGGACTAGCGTTATCCGGGAGACCCAGTACTTC
.	TRBV19	TRBD1	TRBJ1-3	CATGQGGNTIYF	TGTGCCACCGGACAGGGCGGAAACACCATATATTTT
few	TRBV19	TRBD1	TRBJ2-7	CASSIPTGGEQYF	TGTGCCAGTAGTATCCCGACAGGGGGCGAGCAGTACTTC
.	TRBV5-1	.	TRBJ1-5	CASSYGGLNQPQHF	TGCGCCAGCAGCTATGGGGGGTTAAATCAGCCCCAGCATTTT
once	TRBV5-1	.	TRBJ2-3	CASRYPGDTQYF	TGCGCCAGCCGCTACCCGGGGGATACGCAGTATTTT
.	TRBV4-1	.	TRBJ1-1	CASSQGETVNTEAFF	TGCGCCAGCAGCCAAGGAGAGACAGTGAACACTGAAGCTTTCTTT
.	TRBV5-1	TRBD1	TRBJ2-1	CASRGDRTDNEQFF	TGCGCCAGCAGGGGGGACAGGACCGACAATGAGCAGTTCTTC
.	TRBV7-8	.	TRBJ1-4	CASSSTETNEKLFF	TGTGCCAGCAGCTCGACGGAGACTAATGAAAAACTGTTTTTT
.	TRBV18	.	TRBJ1-2	CASSGGRNYGYTF	TGTGCCAGCTCAGGGGGCCGCAACTATGGCTACACCTTC
.	TRBV4-2	TRBD1	TRBJ1-1	CASSQDPGQGGVNTEAFF	TGTGCCAGCAGCCAAGATCCTGGACAGGGAGGGGTGAACACTGAAGCTTTCTTT
once	TRBV4-2	.	TRBJ1-5	CASSLQEYSNQPQHF	TGTGCCAGCAGCCTACAGGAATATAGCAATCAGCCCCAGCATTTT
.	TRBV7-2	.	TRBJ1-5	CASVFSSNQPQHF	TGTGCCAGCGTCTTCAGTAGCAATCAGCCCCAGCATTTT
once	TRBV7-8	TRBD2	TRBJ2-7	CASSSLAGGYEQYF	TGTGCCAGCAGCTCTCTAGCGGGGGGATACGAGCAGTACTTC
.	TRBV7-9	.	TRBJ1-2	CASSLDRINGYTF	TGTGCCAGCAGCTTAGACAGGATAAATGGCTACACCTTC
.	TRBV9	.	TRBJ1-4	CASSVLQGSNEKLFF	TGTGCCAGCAGCGTACTTCAGGGATCTAATGAAAAACTGTTTTTT
.	TRBV7-8	.	TRBJ1-2	CASSPHLGFINYGYTF	TGTGCCAGCAGCCCCCATCTAGGATTCATTAACTATGGCTACACCTTC
.	TRBV7-9	TRBD1	TRBJ1-2	CASRHRTGPGYTF	TGTGCCAGCAGGCACCGGACAGGACCAGGCTACACCTTC
.	TRBV20-1	.	TRBJ2-2	CSARAVGELFF	TGCAGTGCCAGGGCGGTCGGGGAGCTGTTTTTT
few	TRBV6-5	TRBD1	TRBJ2-5	CASRGTGGGETQYF	TGTGCCAGCAGGGGTACAGGGGGAGGAGAGACCCAGTACTTC
.	TRBV10-1	.	TRBJ2-1	CASSERSPPADEQFF	TGCGCCAGCAGTGAGCGGTCGCCCCCGGCGGATGAGCAGTTCTTC
.	TRBV19	TRBD1	TRBJ2-7	CASKFGTASTYEQYF	TGTGCCAGTAAATTCGGGACAGCTTCTACCTACGAGCAGTACTTC
.	TRBV7-8	TRBD1	TRBJ2-2	CASSFRSQGAGELFF	TGTGCCAGCAGCTTCAGATCCCAGGGGGCGGGGGAGCTGTTTTTT